Shown below are 23 T cell receptor beta chains from a single sample sequenced in a study of Ad26.COV2.S vaccination and SARS-CoV-2 variants. The method was immunoSEQ multiplex PCR; TCRdb's version includes in-frame clones alone and lacks a portion of them. The sample has about 400,000 clones, approximately 91% seen once; the top ten hold over 1.5%. Documented treatment: around 19 received Ad26.COV2.S at low or high dose, single or two shots; 5 received placebo; per-sample allocation not given. The samples date from day 63 after the first vaccine or placebo injection. The sample was peripheral blood, taken in a trial of Ad26.COV2.S vaccine versus placebo. The source of these receptors is a person aged 18-60 years who received the Ad26.COV2.S COVID-19 vaccine or a placebo.

This sequence joins TRBV28 and TRBJ1-1, with 8 bases aligning to TRBD1. With 5 bases clipped from V and 7 bases from J, the junction kept 9 bases outside the gene matches. This CDR3 comprises 14 residues. CDR1 MDHEN and CDR2 SYDVKM come from the germline V gene. CDR3 DNA sequence: TGTGCCAGCAGTATCCATCAGGGGGCGAGTGAAGCTTTCTTT. Translating gives CASSIHQGASEAFF.

Only one count was recorded for this clone. The genes are TRBV5-1 and TRBJ1-2, with D unclear. Germline loops: CDR1 SGHRS, CDR2 YFSETQ. Deletions cut 0 bases from V and 8 bases from J, with 17 bases between. The CDR3 length is 15 residues. CDR3 nucleotide sequence: TGCGCCAGCAGCTTGGCCTCTAACTACGGCTCGGGCTACACCTTC. This translates into CASSLASNYGSGYTF.

V and J are TRBV18 and TRBJ2-7; no clear D. In germline, CDR1 is KGHSH, CDR2 LQKENI. There are 13 residues in the CDR3. V was pared by 2 bases and J by 5 bases, with 10 bases between. The CDR3 DNA is TGTGCCAGCTCACCAAACGGGTTCAACGAGCAGTACTTC. Translating gives CASSPNGFNEQYF.

Only a few counts were recorded for this clone. The CDR3 sequence: CASSLSPDRGNNQPQHF. DNA for the CDR3: TGTGCCAGCAGCCTTAGCCCAGACAGGGGGAACAATCAGCCCCAGCATTTT. This chain connects TRBV5-4 to TRBJ1-5; 9 nucleotides match TRBD1. V shed 4 bases, J shed 3 bases, and the junction held 11 bases outside the gene matches. Germline V gives CDR1 SGHNT, CDR2 YYREEE (reference sequence). The CDR3 has 17 residues.

The chain links TRBV7-9 to TRBJ2-3, with a weak D call TRBD2 (6 bases). Germline loops: CDR1 SEHNR, CDR2 FQNEAQ (reference sequence). The V and J ends lost 3 bases and 3 bases respectively, with 19 bases between them. CDR3 length equals 17 residues. This CDR3 reads CASSFLTRRGFTDTQYF. The CDR3 region has the DNA TGTGCCAGCAGCTTTCTTACAAGGAGGGGTTTTACAGATACGCAGTATTTT.

V usage is TRBV7-8 and J usage is TRBJ1-6; a weak D match, TRBD1 (5 bases). CDR3 length: 16 amino acids. The germline V and J ends were trimmed by 0 bases and 5 bases, with 11 bases remaining between them. Per the germline V gene, CDR1 is SGHVS and CDR2 is FQNEAQ. CDR3 sequence (DNA): TGTGCCAGCAGCTTAGCGGGGGGTCGCGATAATTCACCCCTCCACTTT. The encoded protein is CASSLAGGRDNSPLHF.

This chain uses TRBV7-6 with TRBJ2-1; 8 bases are shared with TRBD2. The CDR3 runs 13 residues. The germline gives CDR1 SGHVS, CDR2 FNYEAQ. With V trimmed by 4 bases and J by 7 bases, 3 bases remained unmatched. The DNA of the CDR3 is TGTGCCAGCAGCTCTAGCGGGCCTAATGAGCAGTTCTTC. This translates into CASSSSGPNEQFF. Combining the CDR3 with reference TRBV7-6 and TRBJ2-1 gives the whole variable domain GAGVSQSPRYKVTKRGQDVALRCDPISGHVSLYWYRQALGQGPEFLTYFNYEAQQDKSGLPNDRFSAERPEGSISTLTIQRTEQRDSAMYRCASSSSGPNEQFFGPGTRLTVL.

This clone was recorded only once. V is TRBV6-5 and J is TRBJ2-1; no firm D call. Germline lookup yields CDR1 MNHEY and CDR2 SVGAGI. The CDR3 has 14 amino acids. The V and J ends lost 6 bases and 4 bases respectively, with 13 bases between them. The CDR3 DNA follows: TGTGCCAGCAGCCCGCTGAGAGCATACAATGAGCAGTTCTTC. The encoded protein is CASSPLRAYNEQFF.

The V call is TRBV27, the J call TRBJ1-1, with 7 bases that match TRBD1. The germline V gene encodes CDR1 MNHEY and CDR2 SMNVEV (reference sequence). Trimming at V came to 6 bases and at J to 0 bases, leaving 10 bases not matched to a gene. The CDR3 is made up of 16 amino acids. CDR3 nucleotide sequence: TGTGCCAGCAGCCGCACAGGGGTGAGCATGAACACTGAAGCTTTCTTT. Translation gives CASSRTGVSMNTEAFF.

V and J are TRBV6-2 or TRBV6-3 and TRBJ2-1, with D perhaps matching TRBD2 (6 bases). The CDR3 spans 14 residues. The germline gives CDR1 MNHEY, CDR2 SVGEGT. The V end was cut by 4 bases, the J end by 6 bases, with 13 bases between. This CDR3 reads CASSFKGTANEQFF. CDR3 DNA sequence: TGTGCCAGCAGTTTCAAAGGGACTGCCAATGAGCAGTTCTTC.

About this clone: The same CDR3 can be traced to other DNA sequences in this sample. The chain joins TRBV28 to TRBJ2-6, with D hard to call. Trimming stripped 1 base from V and 2 bases from J, with 0 bases between. The CDR3 is 13 residues long. The germline gives CDR1 MDHEN, CDR2 SYDVKM. CDR3 in DNA: TGTGCCAGCAGTTTATCTGGGGCCAACGTCCTGACTTTC. Encoded protein: CASSLSGANVLTF.

This chain uses TRBV20-1 with TRBJ1-5; a possible D gene is TRBD1 (5 bases). V was clipped by 3 bases and J by 7 bases, with 19 bases between them. Germline V CDR1 and CDR2: DFQATT, SNEGSKA (reference sequence). The CDR3 runs 15 residues. The CDR3 DNA sequence: TGCAGTGCTAGTTCCCGGGACTCCCGCTCGCAGCCCCAGCATTTT. Translating gives CSASSRDSRSQPQHF.

The chain carries TRBV3-1 (or the pseudogene TRBV3-2) and TRBJ2-1; 9 bases match TRBD2. V dropped 4 bases and J dropped 4; count of bases not matched to a gene: 8. The germline V gene encodes CDR1 LGHDT and CDR2 YNNKEL (reference sequence). There are 16 residues in the CDR3. In DNA form, the CDR3 reads TGTGCCAGCAGCCCCTATAGCGGGAGAGGGTACAATGAGCAGTTCTTC. Its translation: CASSPYSGRGYNEQFF.

The chain links TRBV9 to TRBJ2-5; a possible D gene is TRBD1 (5 bases). V shed 4 bases and J shed 1 base, with 23 bases lying between them. Germline CDR1 is SGDLS and CDR2 is YYNGEE. CDR3 length equals 18 residues. The DNA of the CDR3 is TGTGCCAGCAGCTCCTCGCAACAGGTTTTCGGGCTCCAAGAGACCCAGTACTTC. It translates to CASSSSQQVFGLQETQYF.

The V gene is TRBV7-2, the J gene TRBJ2-1; tentative D call: TRBD1 (5 bases). V shed 5 bases and J shed 7 bases, with 15 bases lying between them. This CDR3 has 14 amino acids. Looked up from germline, CDR1 is SGHTA and CDR2 is FQGNSA. CDR3: CASSMGQLKNEQFF. In DNA, the CDR3 is TGTGCCAGCAGCATGGGGCAGCTGAAAAATGAGCAGTTCTTC.

This clone has only one observation. The chain combines TRBV11-2 with TRBJ2-5; 10 bases line up with TRBD1. Germline CDR1 and CDR2: SGHAT and FQNNGV. V lost 5 bases, J lost 2 bases, and 5 bases stayed unmatched. The CDR3 length is 15 residues. The CDR3 sequence: CASSAEDRGQETQYF. DNA of the CDR3: TGTGCCAGCAGCGCGGAGGACAGGGGGCAAGAGACCCAGTACTTC.

In this sample, this clone turned up once. The chain has TRBV15 and TRBJ2-1; TRBD2 might be the D (6 bases). With 2 bases removed from V and 8 bases from J, the gap between germline ends came to 10 bases. Germline-derived CDR1 and CDR2 are LNHNV and YYDKDF (reference sequence). This CDR3 is built from 13 residues. The CDR3: CATSRPGEDEQFF. CDR3 nucleotide sequence: TGTGCCACCAGCAGACCGGGAGAGGATGAGCAGTTCTTC.

The chain is built from TRBV5-1 and TRBJ2-7; D call uncertain. The germline CDR1 and CDR2 sequences are SGHRS and YFSETQ. This CDR3 has 16 residues. V shed 0 bases and J shed 1 base, with 14 bases lying between them. The CDR3 region is CASSLARGKGSYEQYF. In DNA, the CDR3 is TGCGCCAGCAGCTTGGCCAGAGGTAAGGGTTCCTACGAGCAGTACTTC.

V and J are TRBV15 and TRBJ2-1, with D perhaps matching TRBD2 (6 bases). This CDR3 is built from 17 residues. CDR1 and CDR2 (germline): LNHNV, YYDKDF (reference sequence). Trimming shortened V by 3 bases and J by 6 bases, and 21 bases separated the two germline ends. The CDR3, as DNA: TGTGCCACCAGCAGTCCATCCGTAAGGCGGGATACCAATGAGCAGTTCTTC. Translation: CATSSPSVRRDTNEQFF.

The rearrangement uses TRBV6-5 and TRBJ2-1; 8 positions agree with TRBD2. The CDR3 contains 15 residues. Germline CDR1 reads MNHEY; CDR2 reads SVGAGI. V was clipped by 6 bases and J by 5 bases; unmatched bases: 9. CDR3 amino acids: CASRWEAGVHNEQFF. The CDR3 nucleotides read TGTGCCAGCAGGTGGGAAGCGGGAGTACACAATGAGCAGTTCTTC.

The chain uses TRBV30 and TRBJ2-6; tentatively, D is TRBD1 (6 bases). The CDR3 has 17 amino acids. The V gene lost 0 bases and the J gene lost 4 bases, with 16 bases spanning the gap. Germline CDR1 GTSNPN, CDR2 SVGIG (reference sequence). The CDR3 DNA reads TGTGCCTGGAGTGTAAGGTTTCAGGGGCCCGGGGCCAACGTCCTGACTTTC. It encodes CAWSVRFQGPGANVLTF.

This clone has a handful of counts. The V and J genes are TRBV30 and TRBJ1-4, with D possibly TRBD1 on 5 matching bases. V gave up 0 bases and J gave up 8 bases, with 13 bases separating them. Per the germline V gene, CDR1 is GTSNPN and CDR2 is SVGIG (reference sequence). The CDR3 is 14 amino acids. CDR3 bases: TGTGCCTGGAGTGTGGGGAGCTGGGGGGAAAAACTGTTTTTT. Its translation: CAWSVGSWGEKLFF.

The V call is TRBV5-4, the J call TRBJ2-7; D is uncertain. Germline V gene lookup returns CDR1 SGHNT and CDR2 YYREEE (reference sequence). V was cut by 0 bases and J by 0 bases, with 10 bases left in between. This CDR3 comprises 15 residues. CDR3 protein: CASSLEGGRSYEQYF. In DNA form, the CDR3 reads TGTGCCAGCAGCTTGGAGGGCGGACGCTCCTACGAGCAGTACTTC.